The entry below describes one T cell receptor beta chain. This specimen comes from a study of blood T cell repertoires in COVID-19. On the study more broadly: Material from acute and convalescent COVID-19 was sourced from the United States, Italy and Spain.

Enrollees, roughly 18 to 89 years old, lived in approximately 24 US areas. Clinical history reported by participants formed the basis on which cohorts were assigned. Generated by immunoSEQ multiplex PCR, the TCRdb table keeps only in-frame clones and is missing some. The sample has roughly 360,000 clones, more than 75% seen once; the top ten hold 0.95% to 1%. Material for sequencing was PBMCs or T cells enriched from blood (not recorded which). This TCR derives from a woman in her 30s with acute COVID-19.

Written as DNA, the CDR3 is TGTGCCAGCAGCGTAGGGCGGGGTACGGGCCCCACAGATACGCAGTATTTT. Translation: CASSVGRGTGPTDTQYF. The chain links TRBV9 to TRBJ2-3, with a tentative D call TRBD2 (6 bases). Looked up from germline, CDR1 is SGDLS and CDR2 is YYNGEE. Trimming cost V 0 bases and J 2 bases, with 16 bases left between them. The CDR3 is 17 residues long.